These 9 T cell receptor beta chains originate from one sample sequenced in a study of T-cell memory formation after mild COVID-19. Using its own MiXCR run on the 5' RACE reads, TCRdb lists one record per CDR3 protein. The sample holds roughly 86,000 distinct CDR3 sequences, approximately 13% seen once. Material for sequencing was PBMCs or a T cell subset sorted from them (not recorded which). These receptors all come from an adult woman who had mild COVID-19 (a few samples of this study predate the infection). Cell type and time point are not known.

This chain joins TRBV7-9 and TRBJ2-7; D is tentatively TRBD1 or TRBD2 (6 bases each). This CDR3 is 14 amino acids long. Deletions cut 4 bases from V and 4 bases from J, with 14 bases between. Per the germline V gene, CDR1 is SEHNR and CDR2 is FQNEAQ (reference sequence). The CDR3 DNA follows: TGTGCCAGCAGCTGGGGGGCCGCCGTATACGAGCAGTACTTC. Protein product: CASSWGAAVYEQYF.

The CDR3 DNA is TGTGCCAGCAGCGTAGCGGGTAGCGGGGTCTACAATGAGCAGTTCTTC. It yields the protein CASSVAGSGVYNEQFF. The chain is built from TRBV9 and TRBJ2-1, with 8 bases identical to TRBD2. Germline V CDR1 and CDR2: SGDLS, YYNGEE. CDR3 size: 16 residues. V shed 0 bases and J 3 bases; nucleotides not matched to a gene: 5.

This clonotype has ten or more counts. The V gene is TRBV4-3, the J gene TRBJ2-3; TRBD2 agrees at 9 bases. The length of the CDR3 is 16 residues. Germline V gene sequence: CDR1 LGHNA, CDR2 YSLEER. Unmatched junction bases numbered 4, after V lost 3 bases and J lost 0 bases. The chain's CDR3 is CASSHRLAASTDTQYF. The CDR3 DNA is TGCGCCAGCAGCCATCGACTAGCGGCAAGCACAGATACGCAGTATTTT.

J is TRBJ2-7 and V is TRBV9; the D gene is possibly TRBD1 (5 bases). Germline V gene data show CDR1 as SGDLS and CDR2 as YYNGEE. CDR3 length: 13 residues. V gave up 4 bases and J gave up 5 bases, with 13 bases separating them. The CDR3 spells CASSTDRENEQYF. Written as DNA, the CDR3 is TGTGCCAGCAGCACCGACAGAGAAAACGAGCAGTACTTC.

The chain recombines TRBV6-2 or TRBV6-3 with TRBJ1-5, with 8 bases matching TRBD1. Germline V CDR1 and CDR2: MNHEY, SVGEGT. J gave up 0 bases and V 2 bases, and 12 bases lay outside the gene matches. This CDR3 is built from 19 residues. CDR3 loop: CASSYNTPTGDYSNQPQHF. CDR3 DNA sequence: TGTGCCAGCAGTTACAACACTCCGACAGGGGACTATAGCAATCAGCCCCAGCATTTT.

This clonotype was detected a few times. This chain connects TRBV3-1 to TRBJ2-5, with D possibly matching TRBD2 (5 bases). Trimming pared 4 bases from V and 5 bases from J, leaving 14 bases between. This CDR3 is 14 amino acids long. Germline CDR1 reads LGHDT; CDR2 reads YNNKEL (reference sequence). CDR3 nucleotide sequence: TGTGCCAGCAGCCCCCCCCGGCGCGGGGAGACCCAGTACTTC. Translating gives CASSPPRRGETQYF.

This clonotype was picked up many times. V gene TRBV29-1 combines with J gene TRBJ2-7, with 10 nucleotides matching TRBD1. The V and J ends lost 6 bases and 6 bases, in that order; junction bases with no gene match: 8. This CDR3 has 13 residues. Looked up from germline, CDR1 is SQVTM and CDR2 is ANQGSEA. CDR3 in DNA: TGCAGCGTACTACGCGACAGGGGGCCCGAGCAGTACTTC. It is translated as CSVLRDRGPEQYF.

This chain connects TRBV4-2 to TRBJ1-1; maybe TRBD1 (6 bases). The CDR3 extends over 15 amino acids. The V end lost 3 bases, the J end lost 0 bases, and 11 bases lay between the germline ends. From germline, CDR1 is LGHNA and CDR2 YNFKEQ. The CDR3 DNA follows: TGTGCCAGCAGCCAGATGACAGGAATGAACACTGAAGCTTTCTTT. This translates into CASSQMTGMNTEAFF.

The chain uses TRBV5-1 and TRBJ2-6; unclear D gene. V lost 0 bases, J lost 0 bases, and 13 bases lay in between. The CDR3 loop spans 18 amino acids. Germline V CDR1 and CDR2: SGHRS, YFSETQ. In DNA, the CDR3 is TGCGCCAGCAGCTTGGCTAGACACGTTAGCTCTGGGGCCAACGTCCTGACTTTC. It codes for CASSLARHVSSGANVLTF.